This TCR beta chain was sequenced during a study of blood T cell repertoires in COVID-19 (dated by TCRdb to 2018 to 2020). The study in broad terms: The collaborator samples originated in the United States, Italy and Spain and spanned the acute and convalescent phases of COVID-19. The prospective study material was composed of cDNA or gDNA derived from T cells, B-cell-depleted T cells, or PBMCs. The dataset comprised deeply sampled blood TCRbeta repertoires from subjects exposed to, actively infected with, or recovered from COVID-19. Nearly every sample came with metadata listing a de-identified subject ID, COVID-19 status, age in years and sex. The repertoires were made available in a free public database intended to serve as a resource for research on the immune response to SARS-CoV-2. The samples were drawn from the first 160 participants of the ongoing ImmuneRACE study and from over a thousand subjects provided by 6 global collaborators. HLA class I and class II types, where available, came from metadata supplied by the sample provider rather than from assay-based typing. Points the paper makes about the study in general: How much clinical and demographic metadata was included differed by source and by participant, and the metadata was provided uncurated.

The immunoSEQ Assay, a bias-controlled multiplex PCR, was used to amplify TCRbeta CDR3 regions from genomic DNA. From the authors' description of their analysis: The number of nucleated cells in each sample was estimated from the amplification of reference gene primers within the assay. To quantify the absolute abundance of each unique TCRbeta CDR3 rearrangement, sequence reads were collapsed and filtered. For each sample, productive Simpson clonality was calculated as the square root of Simpson's diversity index over productive rearrangements. In its TCRdb copy, this immuneACCESS table keeps in-frame sequences only and misses some clones. Where compared with another copy, unresolved V genes explain less than half of these, and the others have no known cause. D and trimming come from the DNA, and the V and J calls and clone size come from that table. The sample includes more than 200,000 clones, with 70% to 90% observed a single time. The ten biggest clones cover around 2% of the sample.

On this clone: Its antigen specificity is not known. One base away there is no much larger clone; base qualities are not given.

Another Seattle source contributed samples from volunteer blood donors who had recovered from COVID-19. The collaborating institutions used their own protocols to collect whole blood in K2EDTA tubes. For TCRbeta analysis, collaborators shipped samples as frozen whole blood, isolated PBMCs, or DNA extracted from either of those sample types. From its cysteine to its phenylalanine, the CDR3 spans 19 amino acids. Just the 57-base CDR3 DNA is kept, in frame starting at base 1. After removal of 0 bases from V and 5 bases from J, the junction retains 13 bases not matched to a gene. Via the germline V gene (reference sequence), CDR1 is LGHDT and CDR2 YNNKEL.

The sequenced sample was peripheral blood. The chain is made from TRBV3-1 (or the pseudogene TRBV3-2) and TRBJ2-1; TRBD2 agrees with 10 junctional bases. This clonotype originated in a woman aged 40 to 50 who had recovered from COVID-19. The nucleotide sequence is given as TGTGCCAGCAGCCAAGAGGGACGTTATGGGACTAGCGCCCACAATGAGCAGTTCTTC. It translates as CASSQEGRYGTSAHNEQFF.